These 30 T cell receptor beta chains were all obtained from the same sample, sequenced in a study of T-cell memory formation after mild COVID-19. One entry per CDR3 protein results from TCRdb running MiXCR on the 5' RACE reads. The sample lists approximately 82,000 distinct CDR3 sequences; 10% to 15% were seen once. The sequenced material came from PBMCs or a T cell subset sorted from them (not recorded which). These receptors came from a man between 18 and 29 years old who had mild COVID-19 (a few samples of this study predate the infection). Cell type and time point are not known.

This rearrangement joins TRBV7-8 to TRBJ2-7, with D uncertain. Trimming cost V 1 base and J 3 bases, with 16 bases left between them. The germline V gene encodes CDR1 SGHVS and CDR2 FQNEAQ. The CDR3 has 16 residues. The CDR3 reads CASSLGYQDLNYEQYV. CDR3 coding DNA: TGTGCCAGCAGCTTAGGGTATCAGGATTTGAACTACGAGCAGTACGTC.

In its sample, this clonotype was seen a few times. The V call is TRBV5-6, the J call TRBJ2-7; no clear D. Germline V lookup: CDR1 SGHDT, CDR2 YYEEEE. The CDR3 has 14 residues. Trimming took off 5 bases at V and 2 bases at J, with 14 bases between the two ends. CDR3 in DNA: TGTGCCAGCAGTCGGTGGGCGGAAACCTACGAGCAGTACTTC. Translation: CASSRWAETYEQYF.

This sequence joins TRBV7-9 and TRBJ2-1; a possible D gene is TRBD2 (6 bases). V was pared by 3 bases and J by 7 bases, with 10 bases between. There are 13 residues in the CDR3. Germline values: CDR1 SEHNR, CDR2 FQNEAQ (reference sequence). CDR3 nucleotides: TGTGCCAGCAGCTTGACGGGGGAAAATGAGCAGTTCTTC. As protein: CASSLTGENEQFF.

CDR3 DNA sequence: TGCGCCAGCAGCTGGGGGACAGGGGGCCGACGTGAGCAGTTCTTC. It yields the protein CASSWGTGGRREQFF. The chain combines TRBV5-1 with TRBJ2-1; 12 bases agree with TRBD1. In germline, CDR1 is SGHRS, CDR2 YFSETQ. The length of the CDR3 is 15 residues. The ends lost 3 bases at V and 9 bases at J; junction bases unmatched: 7.

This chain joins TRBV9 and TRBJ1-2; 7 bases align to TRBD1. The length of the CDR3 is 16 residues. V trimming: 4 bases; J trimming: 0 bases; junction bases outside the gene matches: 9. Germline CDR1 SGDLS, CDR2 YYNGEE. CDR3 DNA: TGTGCCAGCAGCTATAGACAGGGAACAGCTAACTATGGCTACACCTTC. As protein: CASSYRQGTANYGYTF.

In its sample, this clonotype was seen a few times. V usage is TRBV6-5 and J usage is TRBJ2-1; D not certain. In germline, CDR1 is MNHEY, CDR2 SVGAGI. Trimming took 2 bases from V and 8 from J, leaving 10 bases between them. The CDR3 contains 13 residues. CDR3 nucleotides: TGTGCCAGCAGTTACACCCGGGTCGATGAGCAGTTCTTC. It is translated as CASSYTRVDEQFF.

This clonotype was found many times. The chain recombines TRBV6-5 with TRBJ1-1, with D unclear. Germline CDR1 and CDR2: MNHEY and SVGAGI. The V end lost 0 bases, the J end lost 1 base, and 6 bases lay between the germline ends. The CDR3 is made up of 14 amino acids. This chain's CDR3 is CASSYSGRNTEAFF. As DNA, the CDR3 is TGTGCCAGCAGTTACTCCGGCAGGAACACTGAAGCTTTCTTT.

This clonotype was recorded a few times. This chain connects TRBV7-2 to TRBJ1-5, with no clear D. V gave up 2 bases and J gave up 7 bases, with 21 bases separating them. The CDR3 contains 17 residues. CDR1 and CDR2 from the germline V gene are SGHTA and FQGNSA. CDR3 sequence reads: CASSLRFGEYDYQPQHF. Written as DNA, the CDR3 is TGTGCCAGCAGCTTAAGATTTGGGGAGTACGACTACCAGCCCCAGCATTTT.

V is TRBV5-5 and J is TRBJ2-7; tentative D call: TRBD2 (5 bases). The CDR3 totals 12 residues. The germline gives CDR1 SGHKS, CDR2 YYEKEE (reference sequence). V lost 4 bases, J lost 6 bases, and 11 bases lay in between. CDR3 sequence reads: CASSQARGEQYV. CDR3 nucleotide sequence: TGTGCCAGCAGCCAGGCTCGGGGCGAGCAGTACGTC.

In DNA form, the CDR3 reads TGTGCCAGCAGCGGCCGGGAAGGGACCAGCACAGATACGCAGTATTTT. Translated, it gives CASSGREGTSTDTQYF. The rearrangement links TRBV9 to TRBJ2-3, with D perhaps matching TRBD1 or TRBD2 (5 bases each). The CDR3 is 16 residues long. Trimming removed 3 bases at V and 0 bases at J, with 14 bases between. In germline, CDR1 is SGDLS, CDR2 YYNGEE.

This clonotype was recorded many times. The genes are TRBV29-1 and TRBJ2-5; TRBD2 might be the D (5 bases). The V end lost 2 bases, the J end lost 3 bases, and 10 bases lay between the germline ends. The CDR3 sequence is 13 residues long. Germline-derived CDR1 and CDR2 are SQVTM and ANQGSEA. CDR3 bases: TGCAGCGTTGAAAAGGACTTTAAAGAGACCCAGTACTTC. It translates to CSVEKDFKETQYF.

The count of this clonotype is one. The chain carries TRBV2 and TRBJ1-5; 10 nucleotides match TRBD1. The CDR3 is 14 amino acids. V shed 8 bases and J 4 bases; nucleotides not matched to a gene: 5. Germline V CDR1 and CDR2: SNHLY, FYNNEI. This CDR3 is CASGGTGVNQPQHF. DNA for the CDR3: TGTGCCAGCGGAGGGACAGGGGTTAATCAGCCCCAGCATTTT.

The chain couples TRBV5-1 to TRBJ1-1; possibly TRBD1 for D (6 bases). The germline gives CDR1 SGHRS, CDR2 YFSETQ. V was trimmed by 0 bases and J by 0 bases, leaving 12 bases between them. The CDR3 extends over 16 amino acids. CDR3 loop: CASSLGDTGLNTEAFF. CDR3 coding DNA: TGCGCCAGCAGCTTGGGGGACACGGGGTTGAACACTGAAGCTTTCTTT.

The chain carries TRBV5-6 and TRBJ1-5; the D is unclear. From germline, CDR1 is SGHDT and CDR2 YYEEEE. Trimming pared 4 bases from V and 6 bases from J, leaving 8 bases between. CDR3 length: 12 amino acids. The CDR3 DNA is TGTGCCAGCAGCCGTATCAGTCAGCCCCAGCATTTT. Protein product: CASSRISQPQHF. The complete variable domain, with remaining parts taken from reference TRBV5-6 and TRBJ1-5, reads DAGVTQSPTHLIKTRGQQVTLRCSPKSGHDTVSWYQQALGQGPQFIFQYYEEEERQRGNFPDRFSGHQFPNYSSELNVNALLLGDSALYLCASSRISQPQHFGDGTRLSIL.

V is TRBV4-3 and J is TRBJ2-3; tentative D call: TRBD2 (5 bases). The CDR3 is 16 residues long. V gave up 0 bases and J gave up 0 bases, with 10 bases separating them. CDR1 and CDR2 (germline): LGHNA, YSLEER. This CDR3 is CASSQEDGGSTDTQYF. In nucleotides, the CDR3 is TGCGCCAGCAGCCAAGAAGATGGAGGTAGCACAGATACGCAGTATTTT.

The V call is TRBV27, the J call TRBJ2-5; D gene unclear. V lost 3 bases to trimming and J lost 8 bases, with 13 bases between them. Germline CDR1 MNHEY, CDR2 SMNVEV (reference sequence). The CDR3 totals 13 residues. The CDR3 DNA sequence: TGTGCCAGCAGTTTTTGGGGTGGTGGTACCCAGTACTTC. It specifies CASSFWGGGTQYF.

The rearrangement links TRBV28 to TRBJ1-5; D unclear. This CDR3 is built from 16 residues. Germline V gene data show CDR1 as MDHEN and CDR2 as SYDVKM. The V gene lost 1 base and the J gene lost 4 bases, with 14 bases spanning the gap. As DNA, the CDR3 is TGTGCCAGCAGTTTATTATCGACGGTGGGGAATCAGCCCCAGCATTTT. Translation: CASSLLSTVGNQPQHF.

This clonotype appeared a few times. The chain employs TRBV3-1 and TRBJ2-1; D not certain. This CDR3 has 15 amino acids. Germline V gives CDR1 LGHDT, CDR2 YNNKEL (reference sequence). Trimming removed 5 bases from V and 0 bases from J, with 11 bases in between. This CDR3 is CASSGRRSSYNEQFF. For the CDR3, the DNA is TGTGCCAGCAGCGGGCGTAGGAGCTCCTACAATGAGCAGTTCTTC.

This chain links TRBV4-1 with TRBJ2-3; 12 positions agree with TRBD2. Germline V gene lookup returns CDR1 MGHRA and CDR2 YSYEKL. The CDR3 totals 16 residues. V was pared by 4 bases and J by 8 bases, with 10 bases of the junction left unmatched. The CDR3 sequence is CASSPYLAGGPGTQYF. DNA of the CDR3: TGCGCCAGCAGCCCATATCTAGCGGGGGGGCCGGGTACGCAGTATTTT.

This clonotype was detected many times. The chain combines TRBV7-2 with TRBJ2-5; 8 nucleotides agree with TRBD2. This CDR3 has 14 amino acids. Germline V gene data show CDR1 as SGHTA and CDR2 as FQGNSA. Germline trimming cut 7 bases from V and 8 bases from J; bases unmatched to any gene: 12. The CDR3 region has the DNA TGTGCCAGCACCATTGGCGGGGGGCGGGTTACCCAGTACTTC. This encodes CASTIGGGRVTQYF.

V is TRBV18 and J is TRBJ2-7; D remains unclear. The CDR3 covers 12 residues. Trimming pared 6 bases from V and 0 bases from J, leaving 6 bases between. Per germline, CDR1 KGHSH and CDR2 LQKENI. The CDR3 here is CASSPFSYEQYF. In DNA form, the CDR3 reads TGTGCCAGCTCCCCCTTCTCCTACGAGCAGTACTTC. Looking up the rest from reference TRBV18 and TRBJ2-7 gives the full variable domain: NAGVMQNPRHLVRRRGQEARLRCSPMKGHSHVYWYRQLPEEGLKFMVYLQKENIIDESGMPKERFSAEFPKEGPSILRIQQVVRGDSAAYFCASSPFSYEQYFGPGTRLTVT.

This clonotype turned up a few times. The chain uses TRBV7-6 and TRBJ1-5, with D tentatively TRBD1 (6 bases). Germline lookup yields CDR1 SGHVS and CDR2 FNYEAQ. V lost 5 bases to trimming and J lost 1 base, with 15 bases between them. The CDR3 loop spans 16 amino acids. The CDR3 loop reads CASSAVGGWSNQPQHF. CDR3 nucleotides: TGTGCCAGCAGCGCGGTGGGGGGCTGGAGCAATCAGCCCCAGCATTTT. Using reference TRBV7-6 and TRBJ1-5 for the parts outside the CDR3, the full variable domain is GAGVSQSPRYKVTKRGQDVALRCDPISGHVSLYWYRQALGQGPEFLTYFNYEAQQDKSGLPNDRFSAERPEGSISTLTIQRTEQRDSAMYRCASSAVGGWSNQPQHFGDGTRLSIL.

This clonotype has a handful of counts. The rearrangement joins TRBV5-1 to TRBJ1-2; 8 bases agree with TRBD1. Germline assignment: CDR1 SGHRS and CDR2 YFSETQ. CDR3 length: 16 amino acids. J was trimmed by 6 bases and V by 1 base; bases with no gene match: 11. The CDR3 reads CASSLWETGVVDGYTF. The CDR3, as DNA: TGCGCCAGCAGCTTGTGGGAGACAGGGGTGGTGGATGGCTACACCTTC.

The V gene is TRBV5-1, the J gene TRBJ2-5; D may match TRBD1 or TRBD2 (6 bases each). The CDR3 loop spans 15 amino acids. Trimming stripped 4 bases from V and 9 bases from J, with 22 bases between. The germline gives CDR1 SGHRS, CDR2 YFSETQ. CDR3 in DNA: TGCGCCAGCAGCAGTGCGGGACACCCATTCGAGGCCCAGTACTTC. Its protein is CASSSAGHPFEAQYF.

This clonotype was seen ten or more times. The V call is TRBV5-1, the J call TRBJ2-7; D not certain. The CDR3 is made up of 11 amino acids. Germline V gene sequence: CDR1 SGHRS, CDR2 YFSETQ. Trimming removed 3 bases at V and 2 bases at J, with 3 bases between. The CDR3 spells CASSSTYEQYF. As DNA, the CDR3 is TGCGCCAGCAGCTCTACCTACGAGCAGTACTTC.

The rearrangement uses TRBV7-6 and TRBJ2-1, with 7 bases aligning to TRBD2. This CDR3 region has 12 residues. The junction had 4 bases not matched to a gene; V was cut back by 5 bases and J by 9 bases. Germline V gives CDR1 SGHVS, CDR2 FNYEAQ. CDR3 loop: CASSTSVTEQFF. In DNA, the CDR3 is TGTGCCAGCAGCACTAGCGTTACTGAGCAGTTCTTC.

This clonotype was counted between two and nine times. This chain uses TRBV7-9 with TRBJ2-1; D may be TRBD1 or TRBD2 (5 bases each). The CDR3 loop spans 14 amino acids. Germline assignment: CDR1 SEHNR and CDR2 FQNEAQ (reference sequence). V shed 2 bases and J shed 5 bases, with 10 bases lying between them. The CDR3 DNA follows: TGTGCCAGCAGCTTATTCGGGGCGGACAATGAGCAGTTCTTC. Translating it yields CASSLFGADNEQFF.

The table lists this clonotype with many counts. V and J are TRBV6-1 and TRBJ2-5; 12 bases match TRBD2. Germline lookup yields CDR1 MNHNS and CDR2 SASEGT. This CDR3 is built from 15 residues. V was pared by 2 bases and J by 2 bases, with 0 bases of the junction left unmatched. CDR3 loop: CASSELAGGQETQYF. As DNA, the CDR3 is TGTGCCAGCAGTGAACTAGCGGGGGGGCAAGAGACCCAGTACTTC.

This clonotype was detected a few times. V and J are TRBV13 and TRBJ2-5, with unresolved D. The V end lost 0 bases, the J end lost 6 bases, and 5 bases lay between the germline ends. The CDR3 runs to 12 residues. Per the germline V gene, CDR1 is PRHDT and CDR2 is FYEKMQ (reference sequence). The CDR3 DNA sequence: TGTGCCAGCAGCTTAGGGTTGAAGACCCAGTACTTC. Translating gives CASSLGLKTQYF.

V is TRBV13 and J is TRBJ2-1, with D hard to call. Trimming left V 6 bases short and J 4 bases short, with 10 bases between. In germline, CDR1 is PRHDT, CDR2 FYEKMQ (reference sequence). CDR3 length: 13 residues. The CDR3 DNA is TGTGCCAGCAGTCCCGCTGGATACAATGAGCAGTTCTTC. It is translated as CASSPAGYNEQFF.